The entry below describes one TCR beta chain. Antigen: not known. TCRdb keeps only in-frame clones here, not all; method: immunoSEQ multiplex PCR. Of some 72,000 clones listed, roughly 80% were seen once; the top ten hold less than 7%. The sample is drawn from a study of radiation and T cells in renal cell carcinoma. Study background: Nephrectomy followed 15 Gy stereotactic body radiation by 4 weeks. General study results and limits: No pretreatment tumor biopsies were available for baseline clonotypes. In blood, top tumor clones expanded by 2 weeks, shrinking by 4.

Time point noted: blood 2 weeks post-SBRT. Indicated treatment: 15 Gy SBRT to primary tumor, nephrectomy 4 weeks later. Blood was sampled at baseline, 2 weeks and 4 weeks after SBRT. Deletions cut 0 bases from V and 3 bases from J, with 11 bases between. Germline lookup yields CDR1 MNHNY and CDR2 SVGAGI (reference sequence). This CDR3 comprises 16 residues. The chain is built from TRBV6-6 and TRBJ2-2; TRBD2 might be the D (6 bases). The TCR originated in a man in his 60s with renal cell carcinoma. The sequencing used blood, collected from a patient whose treatment included radiotherapy and nephrectomy. The CDR3 sequence is CASSYSYPGDTGELFF. As DNA, the CDR3 is TGTGCCAGCAGTTACTCTTACCCGGGAGACACCGGGGAGCTGTTTTTT.